This T cell receptor (beta chain) comes out of a study of cytomegalovirus exposure and HLA in healthy donors. General study points: For most TCR beta V segments, an earlier analysis put the productive rate at about 87% or about 30% of the time. Among the most significant clusters, several appeared linked to common viral pathogens in a later analysis. Most subjects had HLA-A and HLA-B alleles reportedly predicted accurately by TCR beta sequences.

Comment on this clone: Its cognate antigen is unknown.

Use of 60 Vbeta and 13 Jbeta primers characterized the PCR. Sequenced by immunoSEQ multiplex PCR; TCRdb stores in-frame clones only, minus some. The table has under 200,000 clones, approximately 80% seen once. V was pared by 4 bases and J by 3 bases, with 10 bases of the junction left unmatched. The CDR3 consists of 16 residues. The germline V gene has CDR1 SGHDN and CDR2 FVKESK. The chain joins TRBV14 to TRBJ2-7; TRBD1 matches 9 bases. Sample: PBMCs. The source is a woman aged 50 to 60 in good health and CMV-seropositive. This chain's CDR3 is CASSREPGQGFYEQYF. The CDR3, as DNA: TGTGCCAGCAGCCGAGAACCGGGACAGGGTTTCTACGAGCAGTACTTC.